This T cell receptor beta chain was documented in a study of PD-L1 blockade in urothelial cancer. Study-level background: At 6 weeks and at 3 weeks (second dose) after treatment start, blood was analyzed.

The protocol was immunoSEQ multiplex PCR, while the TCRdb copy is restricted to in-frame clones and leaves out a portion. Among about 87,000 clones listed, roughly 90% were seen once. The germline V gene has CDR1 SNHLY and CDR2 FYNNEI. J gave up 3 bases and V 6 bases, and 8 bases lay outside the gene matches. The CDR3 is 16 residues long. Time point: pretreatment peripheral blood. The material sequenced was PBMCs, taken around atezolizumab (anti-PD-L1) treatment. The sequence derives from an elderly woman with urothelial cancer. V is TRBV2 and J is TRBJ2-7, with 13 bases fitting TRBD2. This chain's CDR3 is CASSRGLAGVVYEQYF. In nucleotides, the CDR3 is TGTGCCAGCAGCCGCGGACTAGCGGGGGTGGTCTACGAGCAGTACTTC.